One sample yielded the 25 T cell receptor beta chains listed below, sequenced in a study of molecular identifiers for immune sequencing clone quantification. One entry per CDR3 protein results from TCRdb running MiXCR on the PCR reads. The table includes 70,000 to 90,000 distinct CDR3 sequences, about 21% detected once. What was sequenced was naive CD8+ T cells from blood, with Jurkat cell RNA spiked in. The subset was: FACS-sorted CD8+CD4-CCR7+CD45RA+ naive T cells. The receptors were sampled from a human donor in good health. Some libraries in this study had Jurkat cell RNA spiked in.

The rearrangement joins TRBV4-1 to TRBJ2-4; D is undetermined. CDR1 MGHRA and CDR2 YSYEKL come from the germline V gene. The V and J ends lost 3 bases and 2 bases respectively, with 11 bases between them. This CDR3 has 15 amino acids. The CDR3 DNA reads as TGCGCCAGCAGCCACACCCGGTTTACCAAAAACATTCAGTACTTC. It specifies CASSHTRFTKNIQYF.

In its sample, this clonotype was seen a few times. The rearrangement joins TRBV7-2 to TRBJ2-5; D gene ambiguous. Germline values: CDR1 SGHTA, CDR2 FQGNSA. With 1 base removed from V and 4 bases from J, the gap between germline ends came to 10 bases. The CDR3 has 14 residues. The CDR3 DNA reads TGTGCCAGCAGCTTAGGGATCCTGGTAGAGACCCAGTACTTC. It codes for CASSLGILVETQYF.

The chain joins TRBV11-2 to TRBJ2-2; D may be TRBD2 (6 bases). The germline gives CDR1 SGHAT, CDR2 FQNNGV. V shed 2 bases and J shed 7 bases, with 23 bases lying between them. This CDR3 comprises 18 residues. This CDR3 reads CASSLSRGNGGGHGELFF. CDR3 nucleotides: TGTGCCAGCAGCTTATCGAGAGGAAACGGGGGAGGTCACGGGGAGCTGTTTTTT.

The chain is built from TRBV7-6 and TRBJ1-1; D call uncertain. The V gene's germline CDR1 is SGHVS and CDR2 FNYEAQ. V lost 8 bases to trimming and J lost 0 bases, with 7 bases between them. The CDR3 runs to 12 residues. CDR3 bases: TGTGCCAGCCGCCATATGAACACTGAAGCTTTCTTT. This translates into CASRHMNTEAFF.

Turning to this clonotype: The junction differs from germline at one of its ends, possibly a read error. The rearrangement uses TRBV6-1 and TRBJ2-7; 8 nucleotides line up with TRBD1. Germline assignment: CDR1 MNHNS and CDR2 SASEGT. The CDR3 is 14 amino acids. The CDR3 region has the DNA TGTGCCAGCACACGGACAGGGAGTTCCTCCGAGCAGTACTTC. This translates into CASTRTGSSSEQYF.

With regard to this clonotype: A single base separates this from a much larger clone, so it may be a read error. CDR3 nucleotide sequence: TGTGCCAGCAGCTACCTAGCGGGGAGATACAATGAGCAGTTCTTC. Translated, it gives CASSYLAGRYNEQFF. V and J are TRBV7-6 and TRBJ2-1, with 9 nucleotides matching TRBD2. J was trimmed by 4 bases and V by 4 bases; bases with no gene match: 5. This CDR3 is 15 amino acids long. The germline V gene encodes CDR1 SGHVS and CDR2 FNYEAQ.

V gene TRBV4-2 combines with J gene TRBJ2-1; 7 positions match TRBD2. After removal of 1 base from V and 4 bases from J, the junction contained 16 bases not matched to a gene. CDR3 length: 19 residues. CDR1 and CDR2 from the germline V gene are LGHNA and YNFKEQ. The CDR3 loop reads CASSQGLSRTSEIYNEQFF. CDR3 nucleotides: TGTGCCAGCAGCCAAGGGCTCTCTCGAACTAGCGAGATTTACAATGAGCAGTTCTTC.

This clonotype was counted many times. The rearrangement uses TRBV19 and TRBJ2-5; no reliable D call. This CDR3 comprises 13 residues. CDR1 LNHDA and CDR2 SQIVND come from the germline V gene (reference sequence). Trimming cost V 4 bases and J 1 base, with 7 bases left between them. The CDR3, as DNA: TGTGCCAGTAGTAACCCGCTCCAAGAGACCCAGTACTTC. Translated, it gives CASSNPLQETQYF.

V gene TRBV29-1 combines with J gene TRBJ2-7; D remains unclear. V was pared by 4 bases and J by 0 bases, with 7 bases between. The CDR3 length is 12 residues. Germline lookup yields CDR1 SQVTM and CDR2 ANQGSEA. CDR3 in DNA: TGCAGCGTTGCCGGTAACTCCTACGAGCAGTACTTC. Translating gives CSVAGNSYEQYF.

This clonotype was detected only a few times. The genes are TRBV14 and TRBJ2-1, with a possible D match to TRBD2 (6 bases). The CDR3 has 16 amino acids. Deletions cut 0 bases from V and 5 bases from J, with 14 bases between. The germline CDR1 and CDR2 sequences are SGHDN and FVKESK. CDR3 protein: CASSQDVREYHNEQFF. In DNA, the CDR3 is TGTGCCAGCAGCCAAGATGTCCGGGAGTACCACAATGAGCAGTTCTTC.

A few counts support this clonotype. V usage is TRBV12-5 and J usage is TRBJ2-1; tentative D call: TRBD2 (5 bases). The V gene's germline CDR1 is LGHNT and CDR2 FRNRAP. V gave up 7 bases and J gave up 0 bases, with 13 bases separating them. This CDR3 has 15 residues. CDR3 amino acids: CASDQADPSYNEQFF. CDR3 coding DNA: TGTGCTAGTGATCAAGCGGACCCCTCCTACAATGAGCAGTTCTTC.

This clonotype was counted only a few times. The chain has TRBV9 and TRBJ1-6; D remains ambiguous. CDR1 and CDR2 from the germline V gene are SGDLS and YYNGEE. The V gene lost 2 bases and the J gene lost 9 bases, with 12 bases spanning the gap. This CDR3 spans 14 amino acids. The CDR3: CASSVGYGGSPLHF. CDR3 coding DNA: TGTGCCAGCAGCGTGGGGTACGGCGGTTCACCCCTCCACTTT.

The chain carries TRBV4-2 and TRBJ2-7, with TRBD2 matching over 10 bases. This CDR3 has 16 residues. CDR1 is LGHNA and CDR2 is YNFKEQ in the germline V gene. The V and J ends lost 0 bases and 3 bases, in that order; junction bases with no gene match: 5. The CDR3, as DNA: TGTGCCAGCAGCCAAGAAGTCGGACTAGCGGACTACGAGCAGTACTTC. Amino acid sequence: CASSQEVGLADYEQYF.

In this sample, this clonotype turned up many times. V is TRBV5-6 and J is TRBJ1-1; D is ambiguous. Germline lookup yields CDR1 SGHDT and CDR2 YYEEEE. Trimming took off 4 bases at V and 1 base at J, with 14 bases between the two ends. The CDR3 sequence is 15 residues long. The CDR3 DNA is TGTGCCAGCAGCCGCGGCCCTAACTCGAACACTGAAGCTTTCTTT. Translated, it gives CASSRGPNSNTEAFF.

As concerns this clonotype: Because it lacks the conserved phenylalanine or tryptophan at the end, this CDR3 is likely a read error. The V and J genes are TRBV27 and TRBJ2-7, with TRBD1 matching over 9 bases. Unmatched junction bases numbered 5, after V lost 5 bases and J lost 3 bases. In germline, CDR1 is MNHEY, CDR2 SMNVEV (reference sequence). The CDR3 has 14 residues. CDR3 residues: CASSPGTGNYEQYL. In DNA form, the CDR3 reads TGTGCCAGCAGTCCCGGGACAGGGAACTACGAGCAGTACCTC.

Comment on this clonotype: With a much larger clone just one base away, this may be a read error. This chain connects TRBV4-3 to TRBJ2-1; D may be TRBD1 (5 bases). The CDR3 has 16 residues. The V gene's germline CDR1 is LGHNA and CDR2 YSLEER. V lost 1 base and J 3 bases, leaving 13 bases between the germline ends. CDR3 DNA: TGCGCCAGCAGCCAAGGATACAGGAGCTTCTACAATGAGCAGTTCTTC. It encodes CASSQGYRSFYNEQFF.

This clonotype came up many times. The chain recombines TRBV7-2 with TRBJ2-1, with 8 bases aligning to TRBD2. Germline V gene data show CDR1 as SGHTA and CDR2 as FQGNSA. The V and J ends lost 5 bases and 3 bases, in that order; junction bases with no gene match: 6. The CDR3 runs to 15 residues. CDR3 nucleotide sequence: TGTGCCAGCAGCAATAGCGGGGACTACTACAATGAGCAGTTCTTC. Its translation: CASSNSGDYYNEQFF.

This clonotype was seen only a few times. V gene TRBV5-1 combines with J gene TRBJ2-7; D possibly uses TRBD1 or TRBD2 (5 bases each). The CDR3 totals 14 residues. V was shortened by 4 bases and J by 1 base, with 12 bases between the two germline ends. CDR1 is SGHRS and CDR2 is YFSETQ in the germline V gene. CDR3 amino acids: CASSTDSGSYEQYF. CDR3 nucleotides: TGCGCCAGCAGCACTGACAGCGGATCCTACGAGCAGTACTTC. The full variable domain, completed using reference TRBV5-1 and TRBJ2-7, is KAGVTQTPRYLIKTRGQQVTLSCSPISGHRSVSWYQQTPGQGLQFLFEYFSETQRNKGNFPGRFSGRQFSNSRSEMNVSTLELGDSALYLCASSTDSGSYEQYFGPGTRLTVT.

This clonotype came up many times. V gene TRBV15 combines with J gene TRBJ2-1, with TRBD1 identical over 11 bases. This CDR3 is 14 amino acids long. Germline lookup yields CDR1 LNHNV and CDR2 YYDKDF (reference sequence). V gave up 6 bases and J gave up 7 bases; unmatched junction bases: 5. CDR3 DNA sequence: TGTGCCACCAGTAGTGGGACAGGGGGTAATGAGCAGTTCTTC. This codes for CATSSGTGGNEQFF.

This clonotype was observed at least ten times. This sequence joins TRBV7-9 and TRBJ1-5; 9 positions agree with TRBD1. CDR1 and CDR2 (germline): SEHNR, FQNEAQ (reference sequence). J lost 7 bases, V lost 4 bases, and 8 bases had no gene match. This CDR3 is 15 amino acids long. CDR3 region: CASSSHTGGRQPQHF. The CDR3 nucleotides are TGTGCCAGCAGCTCGCATACAGGGGGCCGGCAGCCCCAGCATTTT.

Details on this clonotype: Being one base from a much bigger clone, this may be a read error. Here the CDR3 reads CASSVGLAAADAQYF. In nucleotides, the CDR3 is TGTGCCAGCAGCGTAGGGCTAGCGGCCGCAGATGCGCAGTATTTT. The rearrangement joins TRBV9 to TRBJ2-3, with 7 positions matching TRBD2. This CDR3 is 15 amino acids long. The germline V gene encodes CDR1 SGDLS and CDR2 YYNGEE.

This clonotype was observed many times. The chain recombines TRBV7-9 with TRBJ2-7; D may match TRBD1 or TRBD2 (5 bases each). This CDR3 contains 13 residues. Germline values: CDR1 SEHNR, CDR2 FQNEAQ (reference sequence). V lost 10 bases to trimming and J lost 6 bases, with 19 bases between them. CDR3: CATQTGAYGEQYF. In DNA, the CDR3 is TGTGCCACCCAGACCGGGGCCTACGGCGAGCAGTACTTC. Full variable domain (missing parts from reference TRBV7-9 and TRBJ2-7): DTGVSQNPRHKITKRGQNVTFRCDPISEHNRLYWYRQTLGQGPEFLTYFQNEAQLEKSRLLSDRFSAERPKGSFSTLEIQRTEQGDSAMYLCATQTGAYGEQYFGPGTRLTVT.

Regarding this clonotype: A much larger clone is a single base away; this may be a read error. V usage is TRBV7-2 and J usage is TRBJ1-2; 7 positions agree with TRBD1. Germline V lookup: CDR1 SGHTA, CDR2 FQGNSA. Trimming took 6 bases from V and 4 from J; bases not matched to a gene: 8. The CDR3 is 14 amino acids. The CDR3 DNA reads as TGTGCCAGCAGTAAAGGGACAGAGCCCTATGGCTACACCTTC. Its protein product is CASSKGTEPYGYTF.

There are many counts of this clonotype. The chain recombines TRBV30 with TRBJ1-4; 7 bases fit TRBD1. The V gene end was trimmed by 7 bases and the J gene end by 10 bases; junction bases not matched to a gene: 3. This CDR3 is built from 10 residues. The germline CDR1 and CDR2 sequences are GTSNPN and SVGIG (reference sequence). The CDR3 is CAYRGGKLFF. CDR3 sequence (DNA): TGTGCCTACAGGGGCGGAAAACTGTTTTTT.

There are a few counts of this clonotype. The CDR3 DNA reads as TGTGCCATCAGTGACGTGGGGCGAGCTGAAGCTTTCTTT. Translation: CAISDVGRAEAFF. The chain recombines TRBV10-3 with TRBJ1-1; D possibly corresponds to TRBD1 (5 bases). Trimming took 3 bases from V and 6 from J, leaving 11 bases between them. There are 13 residues in the CDR3. The V gene's germline CDR1 is ENHRY and CDR2 SYGVKD.